The 2 T cell receptor beta chains below come from one sample, sequenced in a study of T cell repertoires in cytomegalovirus infection. Antigen specificity for these receptors is unknown. TCRdb recomputed calls from the reads with MiXCR, one row per CDR3 protein. Of 640,000 or so distinct CDR3 sequences listed, around 30% are singletons. The input for sequencing was cultured PBMCs, taken from culture after CMV antigen stimulation. These receptors came from a human donor in good health (CMV status not recorded). Some clones in this sample may be carry-over from other donors' samples.

This CDR3 is CSASGGGIDAYEQYF. DNA for the CDR3: TGCAGTGCTAGCGGAGGGGGCATAGACGCGTACGAGCAGTACTTC. The chain couples TRBV20-1 to TRBJ2-7, with D perhaps TRBD1 (7 bases). CDR3 length: 15 residues. The germline gives CDR1 DFQATT, CDR2 SNEGSKA (reference sequence). V was cut by 3 bases and J by 4 bases, with 19 bases left in between.

This clonotype was observed a few times. One junction end does not reproduce the germline sequence, and a read error may be involved. The CDR3 nucleotides read TGTGCCAGCAGCTTAGGGCCTTCCTACAATGAGCAGTTCTTC. It is translated as CASSLGPSYNEQFF. V gene TRBV12-3 or TRBV12-4 combines with J gene TRBJ2-1; D ambiguous. The CDR3 runs to 14 residues.